The present T cell receptor beta chain was sequenced within a study of blood T cells in healthy people across ages. About this clonotype: Its antigen is unidentified.

In each sample, at least 7 million PBMCs were isolated. Trimming shortened V by 1 base and J by 5 bases, and 8 bases separated the two germline ends. This CDR3 has 14 residues. The germline gives CDR1 SEHNR, CDR2 FQNEAQ (reference sequence). The study's findings and limits: It was not known whether donors were CMV positive (a possible confounder of expanded clonotype changes). Researchers report that TCR beta diversity correlated strongly with naive T cell percentage. Long-lived and aged donors differed, with more naive CD4+ cells and higher diversity in the long-lived.

With a J-beta primer mix and a sample-barcoded 5' primer, a second PCR ran roughly 6 to 11 cycles. TCRdb re-called the 5' RACE reads through MiXCR, storing one row per CDR3 protein. The table has hundreds of thousands of distinct CDR3 sequences, about 54% seen once. The chain recombines TRBV7-9 with TRBJ1-4; no clear D gene. The clonotype comes from a man in his 60s in good health. Input material: blood. The CDR3 nucleotides are TGTGCCAGCAGCTTAGTTGGCCTCAATGAAAAACTGTTTTTT. Translation gives CASSLVGLNEKLFF.